The next 23 T cell receptor beta chains were all read from a single sample in a study of cytomegalovirus exposure and HLA in healthy donors. The PCR was carried out with 60 Vbeta primers and 13 Jbeta primers. TCRdb's copy holds only in-frame clones and misses some; the assay was immunoSEQ multiplex PCR. The table shows some 120,000 clones, with approximately 78% occurring only once. Specimen: PBMCs. These receptors were collected from a man between 35 and 55 years old in good health and CMV-seronegative.

The chain is built from TRBV30 and TRBJ1-2, with 7 bases identical to TRBD1. This CDR3 spans 12 amino acids. With 4 bases clipped from V and 1 base from J, the junction kept 0 bases outside the gene matches. CDR1 is GTSNPN, CDR2 SVGIG, per germline (reference sequence). The CDR3 loop is CAWTGGNYGYTF. CDR3 DNA: TGTGCCTGGACAGGGGGTAACTATGGCTACACCTTC.

The V call is TRBV4-2, the J call TRBJ2-3, with 8 bases identical to TRBD2. V trimming: 9 bases; J trimming: 1 base; junction bases outside the gene matches: 9. This CDR3 has 15 amino acids. The germline gives CDR1 LGHNA, CDR2 YNFKEQ. The CDR3 DNA follows: TGTGCCAGTGGGGCAGCGGGGGAACGCACAGATACGCAGTATTTT. This codes for CASGAAGERTDTQYF.

The rearrangement uses TRBV5-8 and TRBJ1-5; 7 nucleotides agree with TRBD1. Germline CDR1 and CDR2: SGHTS and YDEGEE. CDR3 size: 16 residues. V shed 4 bases, J shed 1 base, and the junction held 8 bases outside the gene matches. Here the CDR3 reads CASSPRTGGSNQPQHF. CDR3 coding DNA: TGTGCCAGCAGCCCGAGGACAGGAGGGAGCAATCAGCCCCAGCATTTT.

This clone appeared once. The V call is TRBV27, the J call TRBJ2-2, with no clear D. V dropped 4 bases and J dropped 4 bases, with 13 bases sitting between them. In germline, CDR1 is MNHEY, CDR2 SMNVEV (reference sequence). The CDR3 extends over 15 amino acids. DNA of the CDR3: TGTGCCAGCAGTTCCCGGTCTGTAATCACCGGGGAGCTGTTTTTT. Protein product: CASSSRSVITGELFF.

The V and J genes are TRBV5-8 and TRBJ2-1; the D gene is possibly TRBD2 (5 bases). This CDR3 has 13 amino acids. Germline CDR1 and CDR2: SGHTS and YDEGEE. V was pared by 4 bases and J by 10 bases, with 15 bases between. The CDR3 sequence: CASSGQLVREQFF. Here the CDR3 DNA reads TGTGCCAGCAGCGGCCAACTAGTTAGAGAGCAGTTCTTC.

The chain has TRBV13 and TRBJ2-5; TRBD2 matches 12 bases. The CDR3 has 16 residues. The V and J ends lost 3 bases and 8 bases, in that order; junction bases with no gene match: 10. Per germline, CDR1 PRHDT and CDR2 FYEKMQ (reference sequence). As DNA, the CDR3 is TGTGCCAGCAGCTTTCTACTAGCGGGGGGACGATCTACCCAGTACTTC. It encodes CASSFLLAGGRSTQYF.

The chain has TRBV11-3 and TRBJ1-4; TRBD1 agrees at 9 bases. The V segment lost 5 bases and the J segment 3 bases; nucleotides outside the gene matches: 4. CDR1 is SGHNT, CDR2 YENEEA, per germline. The CDR3 covers 15 residues. The DNA of the CDR3 is TGTGCCAGCAGCCCCGGGACAGGGCCTAATGAAAAACTGTTTTTT. This sequence encodes CASSPGTGPNEKLFF.

The chain couples TRBV30 to TRBJ2-1; 14 bases are a match to TRBD2. Germline V gives CDR1 GTSNPN, CDR2 SVGIG (reference sequence). CDR3 length: 14 amino acids. Trimming at V came to 7 bases and at J to 4 bases, leaving 3 bases not matched to a gene. In DNA, the CDR3 is TGTGCCTTGACTAGCGGGGGGGGTTACAATGAGCAGTTCTTC. Its protein is CALTSGGGYNEQFF.

The chain uses TRBV6-1 and TRBJ1-6; a weak D match, TRBD1 (6 bases). The CDR3 extends over 13 amino acids. The V gene lost 3 bases and the J gene lost 10 bases, with 10 bases spanning the gap. Germline-derived CDR1 and CDR2 are MNHNS and SASEGT. The CDR3 DNA follows: TGTGCCAGCAGTGACCACAGGGACTCACCCCTCCACTTT. Translation: CASSDHRDSPLHF.

V gene TRBV7-3 combines with J gene TRBJ2-1; D might be TRBD2 (7 bases). From germline, CDR1 is SGHTA and CDR2 FQGTGA. Trimming shortened V by 5 bases and J by 6 bases, and 11 bases separated the two germline ends. The CDR3 consists of 13 residues. CDR3 residues: CASSGLGGNEQFF. CDR3 nucleotides: TGTGCCAGCAGCGGACTAGGGGGCAATGAGCAGTTCTTC.

The V gene is TRBV5-1, the J gene TRBJ1-4; the D is unclear. CDR1 SGHRS and CDR2 YFSETQ come from the germline V gene. The germline V and J ends were trimmed by 2 bases and 6 bases, with 11 bases remaining between them. The CDR3 is 14 residues long. The chain's CDR3 is CASSLGGMDEKLFF. The DNA of the CDR3 is TGCGCCAGCAGCTTAGGAGGGATGGATGAAAAACTGTTTTTT.

The chain links TRBV5-6 to TRBJ1-5, with 9 nucleotides matching TRBD1. The germline V gene has CDR1 SGHDT and CDR2 YYEEEE. With V trimmed by 2 bases and J by 6 bases, 6 bases remained unmatched. The CDR3 sequence is 15 residues long. CDR3 in DNA: TGTGCCAGCAGCTTTAGGACAGGGGTGGGTCAGCCCCAGCATTTT. Its protein is CASSFRTGVGQPQHF.

The rearrangement links TRBV7-2 to TRBJ2-5; D is possibly TRBD1 (5 bases). The CDR3 sequence is 14 residues long. V lost 1 base, J lost 1 base, and 7 bases lay in between. Germline CDR1 SGHTA, CDR2 FQGNSA. CDR3 DNA sequence: TGTGCCAGCAGCTTAGGGGGCGGCCAAGAGACCCAGTACTTC. Its protein product is CASSLGGGQETQYF.

CDR3 residues: CASSLGQGQDRYEQYF. The CDR3 coding sequence is TGTGCCAGCAGTTTAGGTCAGGGACAGGACAGATACGAGCAGTACTTC. The J gene is TRBJ2-7, the V gene TRBV27; the match to TRBD1 covers 8 bases. V shed 2 bases, J shed 4 bases, and the junction held 10 bases outside the gene matches. From germline, CDR1 is MNHEY and CDR2 SMNVEV (reference sequence). The CDR3 loop spans 16 amino acids.

DNA of the CDR3: TGCGCCAGCAGCCAAGATCTTGCGAATCTCAATGAGCAGTTCTTC. Its protein is CASSQDLANLNEQFF. The rearrangement links TRBV4-1 to TRBJ2-1, with D unresolved. The CDR3 is 15 residues long. V lost 0 bases and J lost 6, with 12 bases in between. Germline values: CDR1 MGHRA, CDR2 YSYEKL.

The rearrangement uses TRBV4-3 and TRBJ2-1; TRBD1 is a possible D gene (6 bases). Germline V CDR1 and CDR2: LGHNA, YSLEER. Trimming shortened V by 2 bases and J by 8 bases, and 25 bases separated the two germline ends. The CDR3 consists of 18 residues. In DNA, the CDR3 is TGCGCCAGCAGCCAAATAAAAAGGACAGAGTTGAGGATGTATGAGCAGTTCTTC. It is translated as CASSQIKRTELRMYEQFF.

The CDR3 loop reads CASSLGHRGGNYGYTF. Written as DNA, the CDR3 is TGTGCCAGCAGCTTGGGGCACAGGGGAGGAAACTATGGCTACACCTTC. The chain uses TRBV5-4 and TRBJ1-2, with 7 bases aligning to TRBD1. V shed 0 bases and J 2 bases; nucleotides not matched to a gene: 7. This CDR3 contains 16 residues. Looked up from germline, CDR1 is SGHNT and CDR2 is YYREEE (reference sequence).

The chain joins TRBV5-4 to TRBJ2-3; the D gene is possibly TRBD2 (5 bases). Germline V gives CDR1 SGHNT, CDR2 YYREEE (reference sequence). The V end lost 2 bases, the J end lost 2 bases, and 9 bases lay between the germline ends. The CDR3 has 14 residues. CDR3: CASSFWRATDTQYF. CDR3 in DNA: TGTGCCAGCAGCTTTTGGCGGGCCACAGATACGCAGTATTTT.

The chain combines TRBV27 with TRBJ2-2; TRBD2 matches at 7 bases. The CDR3 loop spans 15 amino acids. J gave up 5 bases and V 6 bases, and 9 bases lay outside the gene matches. Germline V gene data show CDR1 as MNHEY and CDR2 as SMNVEV (reference sequence). This CDR3 is CASSPGGLVTGELFF. Written as DNA, the CDR3 is TGTGCCAGCAGCCCTGGTGGACTAGTAACCGGGGAGCTGTTTTTT.

This chain connects TRBV9 to TRBJ2-4; 7 bases line up with TRBD1. The germline V gene encodes CDR1 SGDLS and CDR2 YYNGEE. The ends lost 0 bases at V and 7 bases at J; junction bases unmatched: 1. This CDR3 region has 13 residues. CDR3: CASSVEDRNIQYF. CDR3 bases: TGTGCCAGCAGCGTAGAGGACAGGAACATTCAGTACTTC. The complete variable domain, with remaining parts taken from reference TRBV9 and TRBJ2-4, reads DSGVTQTPKHLITATGQRVTLRCSPRSGDLSVYWYQQSLDQGLQFLIQYYNGEERAKGNILERFSAQQFPDLHSELNLSSLELGDSALYFCASSVEDRNIQYFGAGTRLSVL.

This clone has only one observation. The CDR3, as DNA: TGTGCCAGCAGGGAGAGACAGGGGAGTAATGAAAAACTGTTTTTT. The encoded protein is CASRERQGSNEKLFF. This rearrangement joins TRBV6-5 to TRBJ1-4; 8 bases agree with TRBD1. The CDR3 is 15 amino acids. V lost 6 bases, J lost 4 bases, and 7 bases stayed unmatched. CDR1 and CDR2 (germline): MNHEY, SVGAGI.

The chain combines TRBV5-1 with TRBJ1-1; D not resolved. This CDR3 spans 13 amino acids. Germline CDR1 is SGHRS and CDR2 is YFSETQ. Trimming took off 0 bases at V and 11 bases at J, with 14 bases between the two ends. In DNA form, the CDR3 reads TGCGCCAGCAGCTTGGGCGGCTCTAGTTCGGCTTTCTTT. Translated: CASSLGGSSSAFF.

This rearrangement joins TRBV7-9 to TRBJ2-3, with D perhaps TRBD1 (5 bases). Looked up from germline, CDR1 is SEHNR and CDR2 is FQNEAQ (reference sequence). The CDR3 runs to 12 residues. V was clipped by 5 bases and J by 6 bases, with 9 bases between them. CDR3 nucleotides: TGTGCCAGCAGCATACAGGCGGATACGCAGTATTTT. This encodes CASSIQADTQYF. Full variable domain (remainder filled in from reference TRBV7-9 and TRBJ2-3): DTGVSQNPRHKITKRGQNVTFRCDPISEHNRLYWYRQTLGQGPEFLTYFQNEAQLEKSRLLSDRFSAERPKGSFSTLEIQRTEQGDSAMYLCASSIQADTQYFGPGTRLTVL.